This T cell receptor (beta chain) was sequenced in a study of tumor and adjacent non-tumor tissue in lung cancer. This sample's RNA came from whole unsorted tissue. The CDR3 spans 13 residues. CDR1 and CDR2 from the germline V gene are SGHAT and FQNNGV. Trimming removed 9 bases from V and 5 bases from J, with 14 bases in between. This clonotype was seen only once. The library came from three nested PCR rounds adapted from ARM-PCR protocols. TCRdb itself ran the multiplex PCR reads through MiXCR, one entry per CDR3 protein. The data show roughly 150,000 distinct CDR3 sequences, with 60% to 70% seen just once and 15% to 20% held by the top ten.

The chain uses TRBV11-2 and TRBJ1-3; D not resolved. Sequenced: lung tumor tissue. The clonotype originates from a man in his sixties with small cell lung cancer. The CDR3 DNA reads TGTGCCAGGAGCCGAGGGATTAGAAACACCATATATTTT. Translation gives CARSRGIRNTIYF.